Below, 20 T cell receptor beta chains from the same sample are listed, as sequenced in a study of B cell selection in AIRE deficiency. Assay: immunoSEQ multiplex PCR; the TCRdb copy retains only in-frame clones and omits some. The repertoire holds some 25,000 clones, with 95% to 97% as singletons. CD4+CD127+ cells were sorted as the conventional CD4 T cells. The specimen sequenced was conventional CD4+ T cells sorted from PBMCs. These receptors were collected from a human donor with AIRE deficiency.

Here the CDR3 DNA reads TGTGCCAGCAGTGAAGGCAGGGACACAGATACGCAGTATTTT. It codes for CASSEGRDTDTQYF. The chain is built from TRBV6-4 and TRBJ2-3; D is possibly TRBD1 (5 bases). From germline, CDR1 is MRHNA and CDR2 SNTAGT. The CDR3 loop spans 14 amino acids. V was cut by 3 bases and J by 2 bases, with 9 bases left in between.

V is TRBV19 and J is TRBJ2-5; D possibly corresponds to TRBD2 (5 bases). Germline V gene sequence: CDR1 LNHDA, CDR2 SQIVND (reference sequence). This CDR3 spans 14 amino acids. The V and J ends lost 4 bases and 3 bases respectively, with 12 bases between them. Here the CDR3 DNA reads TGTGCCAGTAGTACCCGGCCGAGGGAAGAGACCCAGTACTTC. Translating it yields CASSTRPREETQYF. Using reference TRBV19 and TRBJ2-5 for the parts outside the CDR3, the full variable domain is DGGITQSPKYLFRKEGQNVTLSCEQNLNHDAMYWYRQDPGQGLRLIYYSQIVNDFQKGDIAEGYSVSREKKESFPLTVTSAQKNPTAFYLCASSTRPREETQYFGPGTRLLVL.

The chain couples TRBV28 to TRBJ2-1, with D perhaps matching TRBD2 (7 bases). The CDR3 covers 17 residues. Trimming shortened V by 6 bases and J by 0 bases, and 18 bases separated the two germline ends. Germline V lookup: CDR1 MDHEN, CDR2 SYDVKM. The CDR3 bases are TGTGCCAGCAGGGGCCTCGGGGGGCTAAGCTCCTACAATGAGCAGTTCTTC. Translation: CASRGLGGLSSYNEQFF.

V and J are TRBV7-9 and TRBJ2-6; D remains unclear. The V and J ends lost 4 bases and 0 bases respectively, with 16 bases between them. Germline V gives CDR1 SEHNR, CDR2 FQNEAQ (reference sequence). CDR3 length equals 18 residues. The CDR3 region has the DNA TGTGCCAGCAGCTCCCGAGTGGCTGACCTCTCTGGGGCCAACGTCCTGACTTTC. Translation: CASSSRVADLSGANVLTF. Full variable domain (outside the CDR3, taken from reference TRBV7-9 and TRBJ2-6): DTGVSQNPRHKITKRGQNVTFRCDPISEHNRLYWYRQTLGQGPEFLTYFQNEAQLEKSRLLSDRFSAERPKGSFSTLEIQRTEQGDSAMYLCASSSRVADLSGANVLTFGAGSRLTVL.

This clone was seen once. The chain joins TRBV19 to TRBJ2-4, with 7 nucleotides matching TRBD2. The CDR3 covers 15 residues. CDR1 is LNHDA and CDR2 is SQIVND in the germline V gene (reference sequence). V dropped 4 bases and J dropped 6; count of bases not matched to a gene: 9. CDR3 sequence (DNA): TGTGCCAGTAGTAAATCGCGGCTAGCGGTAAACATTCAGTACTTC. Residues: CASSKSRLAVNIQYF.

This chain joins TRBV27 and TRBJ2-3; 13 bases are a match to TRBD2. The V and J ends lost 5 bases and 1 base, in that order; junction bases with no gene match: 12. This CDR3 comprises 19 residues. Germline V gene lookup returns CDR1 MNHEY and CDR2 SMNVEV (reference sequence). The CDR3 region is CASSPTAPGLAGGTDTQYF. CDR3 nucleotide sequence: TGTGCCAGCAGTCCGACCGCCCCCGGACTAGCGGGAGGCACAGATACGCAGTATTTT.

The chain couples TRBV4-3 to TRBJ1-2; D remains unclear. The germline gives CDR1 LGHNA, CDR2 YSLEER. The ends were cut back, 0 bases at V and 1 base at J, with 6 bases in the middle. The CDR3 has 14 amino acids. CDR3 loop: CASSQEGRNYGYTF. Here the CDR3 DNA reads TGCGCCAGCAGCCAAGAAGGCCGTAACTATGGCTACACCTTC.

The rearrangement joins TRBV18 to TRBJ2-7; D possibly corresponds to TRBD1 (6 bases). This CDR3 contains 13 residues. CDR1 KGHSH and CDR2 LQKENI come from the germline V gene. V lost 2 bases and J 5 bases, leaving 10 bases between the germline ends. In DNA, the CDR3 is TGTGCCAGCTCACCAAGGGGGAGCGACGAGCAGTACTTC. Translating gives CASSPRGSDEQYF.

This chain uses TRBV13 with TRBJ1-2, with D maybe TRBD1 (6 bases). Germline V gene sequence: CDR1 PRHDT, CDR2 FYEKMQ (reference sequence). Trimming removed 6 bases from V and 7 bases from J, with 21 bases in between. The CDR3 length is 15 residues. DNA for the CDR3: TGTGCCAGCAGTCAAATTCAGGGGAGAGATGGTGGCTACACCTTC. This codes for CASSQIQGRDGGYTF. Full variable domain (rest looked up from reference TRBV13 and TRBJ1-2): AAGVIQSPRHLIKEKRETATLKCYPIPRHDTVYWYQQGPGQDPQFLISFYEKMQSDKGSIPDRFSAQQFSDYHSELNMSSLELGDSALYFCASSQIQGRDGGYTFGSGTRLTVV.

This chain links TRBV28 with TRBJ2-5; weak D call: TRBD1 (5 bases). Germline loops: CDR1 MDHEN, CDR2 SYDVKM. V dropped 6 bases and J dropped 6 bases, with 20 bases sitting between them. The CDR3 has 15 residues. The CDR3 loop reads CASSADSLVWKTQYF. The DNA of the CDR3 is TGTGCCAGCAGCGCAGACAGCCTAGTTTGGAAGACCCAGTACTTC.

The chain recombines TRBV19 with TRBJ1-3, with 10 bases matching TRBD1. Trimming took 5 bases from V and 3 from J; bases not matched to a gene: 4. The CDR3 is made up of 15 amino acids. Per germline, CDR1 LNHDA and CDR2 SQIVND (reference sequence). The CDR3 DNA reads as TGTGCCAGTAGTTTCGACAGGGGGCTTGGAAACACCATATATTTT. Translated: CASSFDRGLGNTIYF.

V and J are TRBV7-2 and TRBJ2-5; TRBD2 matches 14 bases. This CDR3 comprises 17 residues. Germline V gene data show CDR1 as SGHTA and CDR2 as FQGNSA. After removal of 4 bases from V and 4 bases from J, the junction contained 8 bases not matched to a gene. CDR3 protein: CASSSPTSGRARETQYF. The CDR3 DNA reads TGTGCCAGCAGCTCTCCGACTAGCGGGAGGGCGAGAGAGACCCAGTACTTC.

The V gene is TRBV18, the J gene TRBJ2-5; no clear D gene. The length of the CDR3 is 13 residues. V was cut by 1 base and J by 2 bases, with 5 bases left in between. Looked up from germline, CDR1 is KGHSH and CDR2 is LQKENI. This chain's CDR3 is CASSPLIQETQYF. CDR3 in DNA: TGTGCCAGCTCACCACTGATACAAGAGACCCAGTACTTC.

The CDR3 nucleotides are TGTGCCAGCAGCTTAACCATCTCTGGGGCCAACGTCCTGACTTTC. The encoded protein is CASSLTISGANVLTF. The chain couples TRBV7-9 to TRBJ2-6; D not resolved. The V gene lost 2 bases and the J gene lost 0 bases, with 5 bases spanning the gap. CDR3 length equals 15 residues. CDR1 and CDR2 from the germline V gene are SEHNR and FQNEAQ (reference sequence).

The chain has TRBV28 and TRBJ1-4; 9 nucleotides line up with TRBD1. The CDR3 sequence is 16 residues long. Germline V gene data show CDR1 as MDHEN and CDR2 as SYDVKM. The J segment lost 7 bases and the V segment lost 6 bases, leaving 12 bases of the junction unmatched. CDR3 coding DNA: TGTGCCAGCAGCGTACCTACAGGGGGCCTGTTTGAAAAACTGTTTTTT. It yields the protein CASSVPTGGLFEKLFF.

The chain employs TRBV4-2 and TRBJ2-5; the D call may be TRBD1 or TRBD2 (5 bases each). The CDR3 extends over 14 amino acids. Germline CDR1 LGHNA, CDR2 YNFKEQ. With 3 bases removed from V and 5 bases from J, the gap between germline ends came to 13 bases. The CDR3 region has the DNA TGTGCCAGCAGCCAGCGAGGGGAATCGGAGACCCAGTACTTC. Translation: CASSQRGESETQYF.

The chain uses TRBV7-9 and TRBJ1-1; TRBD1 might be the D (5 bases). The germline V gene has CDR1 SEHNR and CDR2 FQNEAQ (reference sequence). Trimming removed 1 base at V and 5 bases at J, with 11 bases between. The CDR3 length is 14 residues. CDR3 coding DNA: TGTGCCAGCAGCTTAGAGGCAGGGCGTACTGAAGCTTTCTTT. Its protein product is CASSLEAGRTEAFF.

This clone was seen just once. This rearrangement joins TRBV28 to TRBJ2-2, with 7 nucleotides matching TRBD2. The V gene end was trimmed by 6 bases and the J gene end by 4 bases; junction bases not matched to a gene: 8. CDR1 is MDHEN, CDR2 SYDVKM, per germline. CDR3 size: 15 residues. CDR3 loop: CASRKGGPPTGELFF. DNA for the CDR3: TGTGCCAGCAGGAAGGGAGGGCCCCCCACCGGGGAGCTGTTTTTT.

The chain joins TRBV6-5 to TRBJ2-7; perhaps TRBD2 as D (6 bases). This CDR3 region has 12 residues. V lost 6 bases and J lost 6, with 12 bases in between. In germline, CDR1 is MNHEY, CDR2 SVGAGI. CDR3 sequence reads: CASRTRGGEQYF. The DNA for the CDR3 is TGTGCCAGCAGGACTCGGGGAGGCGAGCAGTACTTC.

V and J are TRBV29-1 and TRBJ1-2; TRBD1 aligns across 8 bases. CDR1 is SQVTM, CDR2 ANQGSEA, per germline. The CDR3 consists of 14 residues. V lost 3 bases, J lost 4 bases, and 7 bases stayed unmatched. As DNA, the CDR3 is TGCAGCGTTGATTCGACAGGGGTGGGCTATGGCTACACCTTC. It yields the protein CSVDSTGVGYGYTF.